By share, the clone carrying this T cell receptor beta chain ranks as medium-sized. What it binds is unknown. Measured with immunoSEQ multiplex PCR; TCRdb has only the in-frame clones, and not every one. The table shows over 55,000 clones, with around 83% occurring only once. These data come from a study of OX40 agonist ivuxolimab in advanced cancers. Study-wide findings and caveats: Researchers did not establish what antigens the expanded peripheral T cells target.

Germline V gene data show CDR1 as SGHTA and CDR2 as FQGTGA. The CDR3 runs to 13 residues. The V and J ends lost 2 bases and 9 bases, in that order; junction bases with no gene match: 3. Sequenced here: CD4+ or CD8+ T cells sorted from blood, sampled in a trial of the OX40 agonist ivuxolimab. This clonotype was sampled from an adult with an advanced solid tumor such as melanoma, head and neck, liver or kidney cancer. The genes are TRBV7-3 and TRBJ2-4, with 8 bases that match TRBD2. DNA for the CDR3: TGTGCCAGCAGCTTATCCCTAGCGGGCATTCAGTACTTC. Its translation: CASSLSLAGIQYF.